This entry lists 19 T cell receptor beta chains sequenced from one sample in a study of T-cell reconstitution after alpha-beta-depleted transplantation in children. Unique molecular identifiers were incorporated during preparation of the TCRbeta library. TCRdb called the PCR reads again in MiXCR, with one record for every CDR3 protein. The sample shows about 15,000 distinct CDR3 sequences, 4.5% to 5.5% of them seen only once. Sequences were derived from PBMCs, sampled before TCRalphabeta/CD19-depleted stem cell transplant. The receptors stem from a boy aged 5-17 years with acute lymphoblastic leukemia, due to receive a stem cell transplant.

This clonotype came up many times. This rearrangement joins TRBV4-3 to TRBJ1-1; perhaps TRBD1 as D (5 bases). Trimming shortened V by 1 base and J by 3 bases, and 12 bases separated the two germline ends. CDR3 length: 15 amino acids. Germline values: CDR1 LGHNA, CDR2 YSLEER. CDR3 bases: TGCGCCAGCAGCCAAGTTTCGAGGGGCTACACTGAAGCTTTCTTT. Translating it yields CASSQVSRGYTEAFF.

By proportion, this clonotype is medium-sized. CDR3 nucleotide sequence: TGTGCCAGCAGCCCCGGAAAGAGTACAGATACGCAGTATTTT. Protein: CASSPGKSTDTQYF. The gene calls are TRBV7-2 and TRBJ2-3; no clear D. V lost 5 bases and J lost 3, with 12 bases in between. The CDR3 consists of 14 residues. CDR1 SGHTA and CDR2 FQGNSA come from the germline V gene.

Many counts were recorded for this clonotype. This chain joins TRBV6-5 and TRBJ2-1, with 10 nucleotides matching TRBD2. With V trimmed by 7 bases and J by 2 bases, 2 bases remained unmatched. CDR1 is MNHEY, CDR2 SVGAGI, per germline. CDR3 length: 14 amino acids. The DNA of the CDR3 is TGTGCCAGCAACCTAGCGGGGGCCTACAATGAGCAGTTCTTC. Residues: CASNLAGAYNEQFF.

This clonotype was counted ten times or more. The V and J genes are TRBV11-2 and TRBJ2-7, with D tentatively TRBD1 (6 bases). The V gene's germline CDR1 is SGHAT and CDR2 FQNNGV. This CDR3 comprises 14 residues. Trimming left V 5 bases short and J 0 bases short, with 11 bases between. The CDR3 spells CASSALRGSYEQYF. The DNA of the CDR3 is TGTGCCAGCAGCGCCCTCAGGGGCTCCTACGAGCAGTACTTC.

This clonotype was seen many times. Here the CDR3 DNA reads TGTGCCAGCAGCGGGGGTGGTAGCGTAAGTGAGCAGTTCTTC. Its translation is CASSGGGSVSEQFF. This chain uses TRBV11-3 with TRBJ2-1; D possibly matches TRBD1 or TRBD2 (5 bases each). CDR3 length: 14 amino acids. V was cut by 5 bases and J by 9 bases, with 17 bases left in between. Germline lookup yields CDR1 SGHNT and CDR2 YENEEA.

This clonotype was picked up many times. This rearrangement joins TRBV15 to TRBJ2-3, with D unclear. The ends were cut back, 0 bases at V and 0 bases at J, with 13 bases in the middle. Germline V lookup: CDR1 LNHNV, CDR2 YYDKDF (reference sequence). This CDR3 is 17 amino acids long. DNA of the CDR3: TGTGCCACCAGCAGAGATCTACCAACCTTTAGCACAGATACGCAGTATTTT. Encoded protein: CATSRDLPTFSTDTQYF.

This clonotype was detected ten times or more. The CDR3: CASSSDRGETQYF. The CDR3 DNA reads TGTGCCAGCAGCTCGGACAGGGGGGAGACCCAGTACTTC. This rearrangement joins TRBV7-2 to TRBJ2-5; 10 nucleotides line up with TRBD1. V shed 4 bases and J 5 bases; nucleotides not matched to a gene: 1. Germline CDR1 SGHTA, CDR2 FQGNSA. This CDR3 is built from 13 residues.

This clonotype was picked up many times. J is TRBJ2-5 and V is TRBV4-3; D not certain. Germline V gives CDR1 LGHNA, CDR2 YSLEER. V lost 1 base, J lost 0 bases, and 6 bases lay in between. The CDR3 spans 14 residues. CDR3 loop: CASSQGVYQETQYF. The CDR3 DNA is TGCGCCAGCAGCCAAGGGGTGTACCAAGAGACCCAGTACTTC.

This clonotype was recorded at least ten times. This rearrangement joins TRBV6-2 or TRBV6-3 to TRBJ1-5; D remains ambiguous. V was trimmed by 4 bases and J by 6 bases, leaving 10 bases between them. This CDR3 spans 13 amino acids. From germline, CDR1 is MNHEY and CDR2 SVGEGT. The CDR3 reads CASSLGLGQPQHF. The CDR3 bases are TGTGCCAGCAGTTTGGGTTTAGGTCAGCCCCAGCATTTT.

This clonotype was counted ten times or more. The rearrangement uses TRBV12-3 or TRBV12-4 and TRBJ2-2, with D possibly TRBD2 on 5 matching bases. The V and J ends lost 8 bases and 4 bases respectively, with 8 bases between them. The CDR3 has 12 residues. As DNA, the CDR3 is TGTGCCAGCCCCGCGGGCACCGGGGAGCTGTTTTTT. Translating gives CASPAGTGELFF.

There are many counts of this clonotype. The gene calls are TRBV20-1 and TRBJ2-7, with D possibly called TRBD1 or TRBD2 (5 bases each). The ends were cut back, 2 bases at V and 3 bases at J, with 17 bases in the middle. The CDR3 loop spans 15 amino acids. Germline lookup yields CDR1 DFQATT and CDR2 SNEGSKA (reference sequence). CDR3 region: CSARTGRGPLYEQYF. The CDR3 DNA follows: TGCAGTGCTAGAACCGGACGGGGACCTCTCTACGAGCAGTACTTC.

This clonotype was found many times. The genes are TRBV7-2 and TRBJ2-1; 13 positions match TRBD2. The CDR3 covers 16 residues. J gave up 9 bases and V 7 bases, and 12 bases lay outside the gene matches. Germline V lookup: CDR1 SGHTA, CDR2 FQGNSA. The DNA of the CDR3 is TGTGCCAGCACCCTACGGACTAGCGGGAGTAGGGGTGAGCAGTTCTTC. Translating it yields CASTLRTSGSRGEQFF.

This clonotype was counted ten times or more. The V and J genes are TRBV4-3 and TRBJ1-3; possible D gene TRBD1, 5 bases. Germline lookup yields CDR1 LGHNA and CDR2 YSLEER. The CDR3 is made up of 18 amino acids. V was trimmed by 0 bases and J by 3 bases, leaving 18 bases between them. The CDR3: CASSQDQVAGKVGNTIYF. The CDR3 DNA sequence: TGCGCCAGCAGCCAAGATCAGGTGGCAGGGAAAGTTGGAAACACCATATATTTT.

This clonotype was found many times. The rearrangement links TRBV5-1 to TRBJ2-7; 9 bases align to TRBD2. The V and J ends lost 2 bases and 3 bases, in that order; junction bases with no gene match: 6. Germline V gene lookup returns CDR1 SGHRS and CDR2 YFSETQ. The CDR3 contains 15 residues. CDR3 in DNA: TGCGCCAGCAGCTTTCCTGCGGGAGGGATCTACGAGCAGTACTTC. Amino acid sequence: CASSFPAGGIYEQYF. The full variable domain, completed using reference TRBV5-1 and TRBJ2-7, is KAGVTQTPRYLIKTRGQQVTLSCSPISGHRSVSWYQQTPGQGLQFLFEYFSETQRNKGNFPGRFSGRQFSNSRSEMNVSTLELGDSALYLCASSFPAGGIYEQYFGPGTRLTVT.

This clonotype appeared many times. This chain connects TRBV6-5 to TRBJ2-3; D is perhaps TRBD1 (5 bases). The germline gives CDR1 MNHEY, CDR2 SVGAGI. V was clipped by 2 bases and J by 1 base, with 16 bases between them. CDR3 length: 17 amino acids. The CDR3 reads CASSYQIRVDGTDTQYF. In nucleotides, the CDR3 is TGTGCCAGCAGTTACCAAATCAGGGTTGACGGCACAGATACGCAGTATTTT.

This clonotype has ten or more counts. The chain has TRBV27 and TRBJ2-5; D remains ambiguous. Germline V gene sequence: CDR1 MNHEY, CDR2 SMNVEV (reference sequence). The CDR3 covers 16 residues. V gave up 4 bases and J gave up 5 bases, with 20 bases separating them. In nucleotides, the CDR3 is TGTGCCAGCAGTTCTTATTCCGTACAGCCCCAGGAGACCCAGTACTTC. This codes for CASSSYSVQPQETQYF.

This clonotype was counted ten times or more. CDR3: CASSQRDRTNNSPLHF. The CDR3 nucleotides read TGCGCCAGCAGCCAAAGGGACAGGACAAATAATTCACCCCTCCACTTT. The rearrangement uses TRBV4-1 and TRBJ1-6; 8 nucleotides line up with TRBD1. The junction had 5 bases not matched to a gene; V was cut back by 2 bases and J by 5 bases. The CDR3 loop spans 16 amino acids. Germline CDR1 and CDR2: MGHRA and YSYEKL.

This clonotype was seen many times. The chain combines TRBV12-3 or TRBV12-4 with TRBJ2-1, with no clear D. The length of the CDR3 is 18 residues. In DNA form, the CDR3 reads TGTACCCGCAGTTTAAGGTTCGGAACAGTCAGCTCCTACAATGAGCAGTTCTTC. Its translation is CTRSLRFGTVSSYNEQFF.

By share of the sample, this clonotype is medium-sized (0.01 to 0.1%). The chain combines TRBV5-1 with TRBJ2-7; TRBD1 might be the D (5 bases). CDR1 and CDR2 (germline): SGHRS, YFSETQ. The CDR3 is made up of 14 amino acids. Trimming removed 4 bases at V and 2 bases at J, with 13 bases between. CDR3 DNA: TGCGCCAGCAGCACCCGACAGTACGCCTACGAGCAGTACTTC. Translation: CASSTRQYAYEQYF.